These 6 T cell receptor beta chains came from one sample sequenced in a study of blood T cell repertoires in COVID-19. Method: immunoSEQ multiplex PCR; TCRdb's copy keeps in-frame clones and lacks some. This table holds some 110,000 clones, about 83% found once. Sequencing was performed on peripheral blood. The receptors here all came from a man between 65 and 80 years old with acute or convalescent COVID-19.

The chain links TRBV19 to TRBJ2-1, with 13 bases lining up with TRBD2. This CDR3 is 15 amino acids long. Per germline, CDR1 LNHDA and CDR2 SQIVND (reference sequence). The V segment lost 2 bases and the J segment 8 bases; nucleotides outside the gene matches: 3. In DNA, the CDR3 is TGTGCCAGTAGTATAACTAGCGGGAGGGCCGATGAGCAGTTCTTC. Protein: CASSITSGRADEQFF.

The chain combines TRBV19 with TRBJ1-1, with D perhaps TRBD1 (5 bases). Germline V gene data show CDR1 as LNHDA and CDR2 as SQIVND (reference sequence). Trimming stripped 3 bases from V and 4 bases from J, with 12 bases between. The CDR3 extends over 14 amino acids. CDR3 bases: TGTGCCAGTAGTATCCAAAGCAGGGTCACTGAAGCTTTCTTT. Translating gives CASSIQSRVTEAFF.

The sample holds one count of this clone. This chain joins TRBV18 and TRBJ1-4; D unclear. The CDR3 spans 14 residues. The germline gives CDR1 KGHSH, CDR2 LQKENI. With 6 bases removed from V and 7 bases from J, the gap between germline ends came to 15 bases. CDR3 bases: TGTGCCAGCTCCCCGGGGAGCGGGAGTGAAAAACTGTTTTTT. Its translation is CASSPGSGSEKLFF.

The J gene is TRBJ2-1, the V gene TRBV11-3; possibly TRBD1 for D (5 bases). Germline V gene sequence: CDR1 SGHNT, CDR2 YENEEA. Between the trimmed V and J ends, which lost 5 bases and 4 bases, there was a span of 12 bases. The length of the CDR3 is 14 residues. CDR3 sequence reads: CASSPDSSYNEQFF. For the CDR3, the DNA is TGTGCCAGCAGCCCAGACAGTTCTTACAATGAGCAGTTCTTC. Filled out from reference TRBV11-3 and TRBJ2-1, the complete variable domain reads EAGVVQSPRYKIIEKKQPVAFWCNPISGHNTLYWYLQNLGQGPELLIRYENEEAVDDSQLPKDRFSAERLKGVDSTLKIQPAELGDSAVYLCASSPDSSYNEQFFGPGTRLTVL.

This clone was seen a few times. A read error may account for a junction end that differs from germline. The CDR3 coding sequence is TGTGCCAGCAGCAGAGACAGTCTGATGAACCCTGAAGCTTTCTTT. Its protein is CASSRDSLMNPEAFF. The chain recombines TRBV5-4 with TRBJ1-1; a weak D match, TRBD1 (5 bases). The CDR3 runs to 15 residues. Germline CDR1 is SGHNT and CDR2 is YYREEE (reference sequence).

This clone is a singleton in its sample. The chain is built from TRBV5-1 and TRBJ2-7, with a tentative D call TRBD2 (6 bases). The V and J ends lost 3 bases and 1 base respectively, with 14 bases between them. Germline V lookup: CDR1 SGHRS, CDR2 YFSETQ. The CDR3 sequence is 15 residues long. The CDR3 sequence is CASSSRGLPSYEQYF. DNA for the CDR3: TGCGCCAGCAGCTCAAGGGGACTTCCGTCCTACGAGCAGTACTTC.